A selection of T cell receptor beta chains follows, all from one sample in a study of shared clonotypes between healthy human individuals. Assay used: immunoSEQ multiplex PCR; TCRdb lists only in-frame clones, some missing. The repertoire holds hundreds of thousands of clones, with more than 70% as singletons. Sequencing was performed on memory CD4+ T cells sorted from blood. The receptor source for this set is a woman aged 30 to 39 in good health. The CDR3 runs from the conserved cysteine through the conserved F or W. Each record gives: V gene, CDR3 protein.

>TRBV5-1
CASSLATSAYNEQFF
>TRBV5-1
CASRPGTYTDGTDTQYF
>TRBV11-3
CASSLDSAGQEQFF
>TRBV21-1
CASSKVVFPSSYEQYF
>TRBV28
CASSLRVGGETQYF
>TRBV7-2
CASSGRTPPNTGELFF
>TRBV5-1
CASSLQFNLYNEQFF
>TRBV11-1
CASSPQRDTEAFF
>TRBV6-1
CASSEGYEQYF
>TRBV2
CASLPGGNQPQHF
>TRBV7-3
CASSVDRGREAFF
>TRBV5-3
CARSTGTSGRYEQYF
>TRBV2
CASRKDSRVGEQYF
>TRBV5-1
CASSLEGVYEQYF
>TRBV19
CASSDRRLGGRRYEQYF
>TRBV10-2
CASIAGGSGEQYF
>TRBV6-5
CASSPRRETQYF
>TRBV7-2
CASSLNPSGANVLTF
>TRBV4-1
CASSQGRTSSYNEQFF
>TRBV4-1
CASSHGTGDSDEQYF
>TRBV2
CASRRGQGAYGNQPQHF
>TRBV11-3
CASSPGLADTGEQFF
>TRBV11-2
CASSRGGQTSNQPQHF
>TRBV28
CASTGGPENTEAFF
>TRBV6-5
CASSYSELDTGELFF
>TRBV11-2
CASSYSGEGSEEQYF
>TRBV11-2
CASSLGATDYGYTF
>TRBV25-1
CASSRGSYEQYF
>TRBV5-1
CASSLQGQAYEQYF
>TRBV6-5
CASSSRPTGDLEAFF
>TRBV5-1
CASSLGSGRATGELFF
>TRBV27
CASMTPVITEAFF
>TRBV19
CASSDALRTTNEKLFF
>TRBV20-1
CSARGLGPQHF
>TRBV5-1
CASSLGDRDANVLTF
>TRBV5-1
CASSPARGNSYNEQFF
>TRBV30
CAWSVMNTEAFF
>TRBV19
CASSRRVNGGEQYF
>TRBV28
CASSPGTGAFGLNAFF
>TRBV18
CASSETRGRGQPQHF
>TRBV11-3
CASSLARRPEAFF
>TRBV6-1
CASSGRGGTTEAFF
>TRBV7-2
CASSLVGGRELFF
>TRBV2
CASSLGRTNYGYTF